This T cell receptor beta chain was captured in a study of T cell responses to AZD1222 COVID-19 vaccine. Study-wide results and limits: Regions left unmutated in variants are reportedly the target of nearly half of spike-specific TCRs.

This CDR3 comprises 16 residues. The germline CDR1 and CDR2 sequences are MNHNY and SVGAGI (reference sequence). V lost 5 bases, J lost 2 bases, and 10 bases stayed unmatched. Notes on this clone: The antigen is not known.

Produced via immunoSEQ multiplex PCR; TCRdb's table is partial and in-frame only. The table lists 200,000 or so clones, just over 90% of them singletons. The chain joins TRBV6-6 to TRBJ2-5; 8 nucleotides match TRBD1. The TCR comes from an adult in good health. The sample here was peripheral blood, taken on day 0 of MenACWY control vaccination. CDR3 in DNA: TGTGCCAGCAGTCCCCAAGGACAGGGCCATCAAGAGACCCAGTACTTC. Translating gives CASSPQGQGHQETQYF.